The subject of this entry is one T cell receptor beta chain. Data came from immunoSEQ multiplex PCR; TCRdb stores just in-frame clones and leaves some out. The table lists around 120,000 clones, around 88% of them singletons, with roughly 3.2% in the top ten. Germline lookup yields CDR1 SGDLS and CDR2 YYNGEE. This CDR3 is built from 12 residues. V lost 3 bases to trimming and J lost 7 bases, with 7 bases between them. This record comes from a study of control samples from healthy donors and cancer patients. Sequenced: blood. This clonotype was sampled from a middle-aged man in good health. The chain combines TRBV9 with TRBJ2-2; weak D call: TRBD1 (5 bases). The CDR3: CASSAGFGELFF. The CDR3 DNA reads as TGTGCCAGCAGCGCAGGGTTCGGGGAGCTGTTTTTT.